These T cell receptor beta chains were read from a single sample in a study of human T cells and chemical hapten exposure. Using its own MiXCR run on the RACE reads, TCRdb lists one record per CDR3 protein. The sample has tens of thousands of distinct CDR3 sequences, about a tenth seen once; the top ten hold around 6.8%. Specimen: whole blood, collected in connection with sensitization to the hapten diphenylcyclopropenone (DPC). The receptor set was obtained from a woman aged 50 to 60 with alopecia areata. Some clones in this sample may be carry-over from other donors' samples. Each CDR3 is given with its conserved first and last residue. A D gene is named only where the DNA matches it firmly. Rows give clone size only sometimes, using once, few, many, or a class for an expanded clone.

d_call j_call cdr3_length v_call clone_size cdr3_aa cdr3_nt
. TRBJ2-3 16 TRBV6-7 many CASSYSSGERANTQYF TGTGCCAGCAGTTACTCGAGCGGAGAGCGGGCCAATACGCAGTATTTT
. TRBJ2-1 14 TRBV2 few CATKGLLSYNEQFF TGTGCCACCAAGGGACTGCTATCCTACAATGAGCAGTTCTTC
TRBD2 TRBJ2-3 16 TRBV7-2 few CASSPTSGPGGDTQYF TGTGCCAGCAGCCCAACTAGCGGACCGGGGGGAGATACGCAGTATTTT
TRBD1 TRBJ1-1 16 TRBV7-6 many CASSLGTGTGDTEAFF TGTGCCAGCAGCTTAGGGACCGGGACAGGAGACACTGAAGCTTTCTTT
. TRBJ2-3 11 TRBV29-1 many CSVESGATQYF TGCAGCGTTGAGTCGGGGGCTACGCAGTATTTT
. TRBJ1-2 13 TRBV29-1 many CSVDFIGSYGYTF TGCAGCGTTGATTTTATTGGAAGCTATGGCTACACCTTC
. TRBJ1-3 15 TRBV2 many CASGYIPDSGNTIYF TGTGCCAGCGGTTATATCCCTGACTCTGGAAACACCATATATTTT
. TRBJ2-3 17 TRBV6-6 . CASSYQRTKPSTDTQYF TGTGCCAGCAGTTACCAGCGTACGAAACCAAGCACAGATACGCAGTATTTT
TRBD1 TRBJ1-4 13 TRBV20-1 many CSAGGQVNEKLFF TGCAGTGCGGGGGGACAGGTTAATGAAAAACTGTTTTTT
. TRBJ2-5 13 TRBV5-1 few CASSLGYQETQYF TGCGCCAGCAGCTTGGGCTACCAAGAGACCCAGTACTTC
. TRBJ1-1 11 TRBV29-1 many CSVEDLAEAFF TGCAGCGTTGAAGATCTCGCTGAAGCTTTCTTT
TRBD1 TRBJ1-1 15 TRBV18 many CASSPGTGTGAEAFF TGTGCCAGCTCACCCGGGACCGGGACAGGTGCTGAAGCTTTCTTT
TRBD2 TRBJ2-7 16 TRBV11-1 few CASSFERGSRPYEQYF TGTGCCAGCAGCTTTGAGCGGGGGAGCCGCCCCTACGAGCAGTACTTC
TRBD1 TRBJ2-7 12 TRBV29-1 many CSVTRGPYEQYF TGCAGCGTGACCAGGGGGCCCTACGAGCAGTACTTC
TRBD1 TRBJ2-3 14 TRBV6-6 . CASIWARGSDTQYF TGTGCCAGCATTTGGGCCAGGGGGTCAGATACGCAGTATTTT
. TRBJ2-7 13 TRBV29-1 many CSVGKGTPYEQYF TGCAGCGTTGGGAAGGGGACCCCCTACGAGCAGTACTTC
. TRBJ1-1 13 TRBV4-2 . CASSPYMGTEAFF TGTGCCAGCAGCCCGTACATGGGCACTGAAGCTTTCTTT
. TRBJ1-4 11 TRBV10-3 few CAISESDQLFF TGTGCCATCAGTGAGTCAGATCAACTGTTTTTT
. TRBJ2-1 15 TRBV18 many CASSPGFSLYNEQFF TGTGCCAGCTCACCGGGTTTCTCTCTATACAATGAGCAGTTCTTC
. TRBJ1-1 16 TRBV5-1 many CASSSVRDNKNTEAFF TGCGCCAGCAGCTCGGTCCGGGACAACAAGAACACTGAAGCTTTCTTT
. TRBJ1-2 16 TRBV6-1 . CATTYSTGGINYGYTF TGTGCCACCACCTACTCGACGGGAGGGATTAACTATGGCTACACCTTC
. TRBJ2-7 12 TRBV29-1 . CSVSQSSYEQYF TGCAGCGTTTCACAGAGCTCCTACGAGCAGTACTTC
TRBD2 TRBJ2-2 13 TRBV30 few CAWSVGGRVSMFF TGTGCCTGGAGTGTAGGCGGGAGGGTCTCGATGTTTTTT
TRBD1 TRBJ2-2 15 TRBV6-5 . CASSQTGANTGELFF TGTGCCAGCAGTCAGACAGGGGCGAACACCGGGGAGCTGTTTTTT
TRBD1 TRBJ1-2 12 TRBV29-1 many CSVPTGDYGYTF TGCAGCGTACCAACAGGGGACTATGGCTACACCTTC
. TRBJ1-1 13 TRBV7-6 . CASSLGWGTEAFF TGTGCCAGCAGCCTTGGATGGGGCACTGAAGCTTTCTTT
. TRBJ2-3 13 TRBV20-1 many CSAWLQSTDTQYF TGCAGTGCTTGGCTCCAGAGCACAGATACGCAGTATTTT